This T cell receptor beta chain was sequenced during a study of regulatory T cells in long-lasting Graves disease. Germline CDR1 is SNHLY and CDR2 is FYNNEI. Trimming at V came to 6 bases and at J to 6 bases, leaving 12 bases not matched to a gene. The CDR3 totals 15 residues. Time point in this sample: newly diagnosed GD, antithyroid drugs for less than 3 months. TCR sequences were obtained from RNA taken from PBMCs. Construction of the TCR beta libraries employed iRepertoire HTBI primers in conjunction with Arm-PCR of CDR3 regions. Using its own MiXCR run on the multiplex PCR reads, TCRdb lists one record per CDR3 protein. This sample has about 430,000 distinct CDR3 sequences; 15% occur once, and the top ten carry about 8%. These data were also filed under a second study, of T cells in Graves' hyperthyroidism and ophthalmopathy.

This clonotype was obtained from a woman aged 40 to 49 with Graves disease. The sample consisted of peripheral blood mononuclear cells (PBMCs), taken at new diagnosis, from a patient treated with antithyroid drugs. This chain links TRBV2 with TRBJ2-7; 9 bases line up with TRBD2. For the CDR3, the DNA is TGTGCCAGCAGGGCTTTTGCGGGAGGGCCGGGCGAGCAGTACTTC. Encoded protein: CASRAFAGGPGEQYF.